This T cell receptor beta chain was identified in a study of cytomegalovirus exposure and HLA in healthy donors. Use of 60 Vbeta and 13 Jbeta primers characterized the PCR. TCRdb keeps only in-frame clones here, not all; method: immunoSEQ multiplex PCR. Altogether some 90,000 clones are present, approximately 76% being singletons, with the ten largest covering 4% to 5.5%. Germline CDR1 is MNHEY and CDR2 is SMNVEV (reference sequence). The CDR3 has 14 amino acids. Trimming removed 2 bases at V and 5 bases at J, with 11 bases between. The sample was PBMCs. The receptor was isolated from a man aged 25-45 years in good health and CMV-seropositive. The chain couples TRBV27 to TRBJ2-3; no clear D. Here the CDR3 reads CASSLRHRLDTQYF. DNA of the CDR3: TGTGCCAGCAGTTTACGACACCGCCTAGATACGCAGTATTTT.